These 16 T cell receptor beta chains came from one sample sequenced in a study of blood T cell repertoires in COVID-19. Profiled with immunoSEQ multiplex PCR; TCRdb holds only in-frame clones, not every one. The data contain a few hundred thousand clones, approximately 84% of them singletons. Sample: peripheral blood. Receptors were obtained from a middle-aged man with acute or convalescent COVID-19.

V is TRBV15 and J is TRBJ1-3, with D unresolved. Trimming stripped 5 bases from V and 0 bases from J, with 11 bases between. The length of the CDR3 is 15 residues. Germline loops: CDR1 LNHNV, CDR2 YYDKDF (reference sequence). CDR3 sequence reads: CATSLGTSSGNTIYF. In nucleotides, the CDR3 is TGTGCCACCAGCTTGGGCACCAGCTCTGGAAACACCATATATTTT.

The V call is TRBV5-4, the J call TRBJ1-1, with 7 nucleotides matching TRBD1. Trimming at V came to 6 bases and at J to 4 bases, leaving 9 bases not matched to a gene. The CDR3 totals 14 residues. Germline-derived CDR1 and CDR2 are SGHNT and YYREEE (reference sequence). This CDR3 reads CASTLQGVGTEAFF. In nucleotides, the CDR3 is TGTGCCAGCACCCTTCAGGGGGTGGGCACTGAAGCTTTCTTT.

Written as DNA, the CDR3 is TGTGCCAGCAGTTGGACAGGGGGCAGGAGCTATGGCTACACCTTC. Encoded protein: CASSWTGGRSYGYTF. V usage is TRBV27 and J usage is TRBJ1-2; TRBD1 matches at 11 bases. The CDR3 contains 15 residues. Germline CDR1 reads MNHEY; CDR2 reads SMNVEV (reference sequence). Trimming took 4 bases from V and 4 from J; bases not matched to a gene: 5.

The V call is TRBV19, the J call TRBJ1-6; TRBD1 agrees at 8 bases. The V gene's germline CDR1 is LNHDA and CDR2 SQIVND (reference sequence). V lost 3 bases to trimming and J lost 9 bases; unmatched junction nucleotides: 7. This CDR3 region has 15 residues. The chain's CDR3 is CASSMGQGAGSPLHF. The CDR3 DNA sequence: TGTGCCAGTAGTATGGGTCAGGGGGCCGGTTCACCCCTCCACTTT.

CDR3 in amino acids: CASSQDIYSNQPQHF. CDR3 bases: TGTGCCAGCAGCCAAGACATCTATAGCAATCAGCCCCAGCATTTT. The rearrangement joins TRBV3-1 (or the pseudogene TRBV3-2) to TRBJ1-5, with D unresolved. CDR3 length equals 15 residues. Per the germline V gene, CDR1 is LGHDT and CDR2 is YNNKEL (reference sequence). With 0 bases removed from V and 0 bases from J, the gap between germline ends came to 6 bases.

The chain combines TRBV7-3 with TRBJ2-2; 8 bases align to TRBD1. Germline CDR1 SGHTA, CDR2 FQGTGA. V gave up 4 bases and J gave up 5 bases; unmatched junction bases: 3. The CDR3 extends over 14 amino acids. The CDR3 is CASSSTGGTGELFF. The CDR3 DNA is TGTGCCAGCAGCTCTACAGGGGGGACCGGGGAGCTGTTTTTT.

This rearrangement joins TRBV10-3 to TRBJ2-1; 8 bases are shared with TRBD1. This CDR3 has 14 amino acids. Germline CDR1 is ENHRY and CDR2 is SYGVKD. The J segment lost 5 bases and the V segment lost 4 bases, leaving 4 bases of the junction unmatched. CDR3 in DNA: TGTGCCATCAGTGCGACAGGGGCCAACAATGAGCAGTTCTTC. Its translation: CAISATGANNEQFF.

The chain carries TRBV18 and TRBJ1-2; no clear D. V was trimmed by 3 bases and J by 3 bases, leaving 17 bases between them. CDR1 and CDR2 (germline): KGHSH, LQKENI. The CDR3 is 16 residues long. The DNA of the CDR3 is TGTGCCAGCTCACCCCCCGGGAGGGTCTCTTACTATGGCTACACCTTC. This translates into CASSPPGRVSYYGYTF.

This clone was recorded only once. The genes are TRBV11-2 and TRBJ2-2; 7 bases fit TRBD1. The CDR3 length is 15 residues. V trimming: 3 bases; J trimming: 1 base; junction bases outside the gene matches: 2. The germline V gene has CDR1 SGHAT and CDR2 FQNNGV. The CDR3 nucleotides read TGTGCCAGCAGCTTTCGGACAGGGAACACCGGGGAGCTGTTTTTT. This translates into CASSFRTGNTGELFF.

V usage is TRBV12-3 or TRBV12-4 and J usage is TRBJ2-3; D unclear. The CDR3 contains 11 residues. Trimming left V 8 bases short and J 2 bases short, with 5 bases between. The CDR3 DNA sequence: TGTGCCAGCCAAGCCACAGATACGCAGTATTTT. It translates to CASQATDTQYF.

In nucleotides, the CDR3 is TGTGCCAGTAGTACAGGGGGCAAATCCTACGAGCAGTACTTC. The encoded protein is CASSTGGKSYEQYF. The chain combines TRBV19 with TRBJ2-7; TRBD1 aligns across 8 bases. The ends lost 4 bases at V and 1 base at J; junction bases unmatched: 3. Germline assignment: CDR1 LNHDA and CDR2 SQIVND (reference sequence). This CDR3 is built from 14 residues.

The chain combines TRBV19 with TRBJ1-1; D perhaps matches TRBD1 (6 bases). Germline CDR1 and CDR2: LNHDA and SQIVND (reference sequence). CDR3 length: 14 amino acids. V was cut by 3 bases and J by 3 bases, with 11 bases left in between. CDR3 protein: CASSIGQLYTEAFF. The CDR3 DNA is TGTGCCAGTAGTATTGGACAGCTTTACACTGAAGCTTTCTTT. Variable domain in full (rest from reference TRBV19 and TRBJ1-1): DGGITQSPKYLFRKEGQNVTLSCEQNLNHDAMYWYRQDPGQGLRLIYYSQIVNDFQKGDIAEGYSVSREKKESFPLTVTSAQKNPTAFYLCASSIGQLYTEAFFGQGTRLTVV.

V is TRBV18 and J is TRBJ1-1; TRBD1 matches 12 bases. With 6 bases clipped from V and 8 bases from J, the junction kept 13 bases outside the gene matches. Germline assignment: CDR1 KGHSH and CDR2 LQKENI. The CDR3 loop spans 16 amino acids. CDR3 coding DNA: TGTGCCAGCTCCGAGGGACAGGGGGCGTTAAGTTCCGAAGCTTTCTTT. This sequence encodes CASSEGQGALSSEAFF.

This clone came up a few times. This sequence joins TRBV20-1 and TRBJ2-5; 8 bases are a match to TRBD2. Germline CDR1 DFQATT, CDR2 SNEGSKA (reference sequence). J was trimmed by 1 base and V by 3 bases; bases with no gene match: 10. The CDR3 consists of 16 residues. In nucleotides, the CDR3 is TGCAGTGCTAGTGGGGATAGCGGGGTAACCCAAGAGACCCAGTACTTC. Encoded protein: CSASGDSGVTQETQYF.

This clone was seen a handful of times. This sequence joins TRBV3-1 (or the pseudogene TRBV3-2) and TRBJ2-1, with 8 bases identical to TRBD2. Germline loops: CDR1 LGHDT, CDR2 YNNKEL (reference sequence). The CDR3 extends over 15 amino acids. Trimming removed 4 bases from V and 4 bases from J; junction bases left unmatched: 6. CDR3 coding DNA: TGTGCCAGCAGCCTGGGCGGGGGGCTTTACAATGAGCAGTTCTTC. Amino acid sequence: CASSLGGGLYNEQFF.

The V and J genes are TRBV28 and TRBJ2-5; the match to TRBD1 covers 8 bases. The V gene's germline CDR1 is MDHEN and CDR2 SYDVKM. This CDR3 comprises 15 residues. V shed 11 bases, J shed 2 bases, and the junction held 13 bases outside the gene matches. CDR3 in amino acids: CALPTSGTGQETQYF. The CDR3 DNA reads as TGTGCCCTACCCACGTCAGGGACAGGACAAGAGACCCAGTACTTC.